These T cell receptor beta chains were read from a single sample in a study of identical twins. TCRdb processed the 5' RACE reads anew with MiXCR; each CDR3 protein has one entry. The sample consists of about 890,000 distinct CDR3 sequences, approximately 13% of them appearing once. This sample was shared with a second study, whose subject was yellow fever vaccine responses in identical twins.

The sequenced sample consisted of PBMCs. All receptors derive from a woman between 18 and 30 years old in good health. The CDR3 runs from the conserved cysteine through the conserved F or W. D genes are given only for firm matches. Size values are once, few and many counts, or a class for expanded clones, and some rows have none.

d_gene: TRBD2; abundance: few; j_gene: TRBJ2-1; v_gene: TRBV24-1; CDR3aa: CATSDGIGGWGEQFF; CDR3nt: TGTGCCACCAGTGATGGCATCGGGGGGTGGGGTGAGCAGTTCTTC
d_gene: NA; abundance: NA; j_gene: TRBJ2-5; v_gene: TRBV10-3; CDR3aa: CAIRGSSSETQYF; CDR3nt: TGTGCCATCAGGGGTTCTAGCTCTGAGACCCAGTACTTC
d_gene: TRBD2; abundance: few; j_gene: TRBJ2-5; v_gene: TRBV5-1; CDR3aa: CASSFLAGAPRETQYF; CDR3nt: TGCGCCAGCAGCTTTCTAGCGGGGGCCCCCCGTGAGACCCAGTACTTC
d_gene: NA; abundance: NA; j_gene: TRBJ2-1; v_gene: TRBV29-1; CDR3aa: CSVHPTVRNEQFF; CDR3nt: TGCAGCGTCCACCCGACAGTTCGGAATGAGCAGTTCTTC
d_gene: TRBD1; abundance: NA; j_gene: TRBJ1-1; v_gene: TRBV5-1; CDR3aa: CASSLQGAPEAFF; CDR3nt: TGCGCCAGCAGCTTACAGGGGGCTCCTGAAGCTTTCTTT
d_gene: NA; abundance: many; j_gene: TRBJ2-2; v_gene: TRBV18; CDR3aa: CASSRTEDPNTGELFF; CDR3nt: TGTGCCAGCTCACGAACAGAAGACCCTAACACCGGGGAGCTGTTTTTT
d_gene: TRBD2; abundance: few; j_gene: TRBJ2-1; v_gene: TRBV28; CDR3aa: CASSLSRGGVDNEQFF; CDR3nt: TGTGCCAGCAGTTTATCCCGGGGGGGTGTGGACAATGAGCAGTTCTTC
d_gene: TRBD1; abundance: few; j_gene: TRBJ1-5; v_gene: TRBV12-3/TRBV12-4; CDR3aa: CASSLYGTGASNQPQHF; CDR3nt: TGTGCCAGCAGTTTATACGGGACAGGGGCTAGCAATCAGCCCCAGCATTTT
d_gene: NA; abundance: NA; j_gene: TRBJ2-2; v_gene: TRBV29-1; CDR3aa: CSAAQGSTGELFF; CDR3nt: TGCAGCGCCGCTCAGGGATCCACCGGGGAGCTGTTTTTT
d_gene: NA; abundance: NA; j_gene: TRBJ2-2; v_gene: TRBV11-1; CDR3aa: CASSLAAAGSTGELFF; CDR3nt: TGTGCCAGCAGCTTAGCGGCTGCGGGAAGCACCGGGGAGCTGTTTTTT
d_gene: NA; abundance: few; j_gene: TRBJ2-3; v_gene: TRBV24-1; CDR3aa: CATSGGTNRNPLRDTQYF; CDR3nt: TGTGCCACCAGTGGCGGGACAAACCGAAACCCTCTTCGGGATACGCAGTATTTT
d_gene: TRBD2; abundance: few; j_gene: TRBJ2-3; v_gene: TRBV5-6; CDR3aa: CASSAMSGLAGIDTQYF; CDR3nt: TGTGCCAGCAGCGCCATGTCCGGACTAGCGGGAATTGATACGCAGTATTTT
d_gene: TRBD2; abundance: few; j_gene: TRBJ2-1; v_gene: TRBV28; CDR3aa: CASSLLQTSGVHNEQFF; CDR3nt: TGTGCCAGCAGTTTACTTCAGACTAGCGGGGTTCATAATGAGCAGTTCTTC
d_gene: NA; abundance: NA; j_gene: TRBJ2-3; v_gene: TRBV7-8; CDR3aa: CASSPMGGREGTDTQYF; CDR3nt: TGTGCCAGCAGCCCAATGGGCGGTAGGGAGGGCACAGATACGCAGTATTTT
d_gene: TRBD2; abundance: NA; j_gene: TRBJ2-7; v_gene: TRBV20-1; CDR3aa: CCARLGLAEGGIRSYEQYF; CDR3nt: TGCTGTGCTAGATTGGGTCTAGCGGAGGGAGGGATTCGTTCCTACGAGCAGTACTTC
d_gene: TRBD2; abundance: few; j_gene: TRBJ2-1; v_gene: TRBV12-3/TRBV12-4; CDR3aa: CASSRTSGWNEQFF; CDR3nt: TGTGCCAGCAGCCGGACTAGCGGGTGGAATGAGCAGTTCTTC